The next 17 T cell receptor beta chains were all read from a single sample in a study of T cells after somatic rescue of genetic block. TCRdb's copy holds only in-frame clones and misses some; the assay was immunoSEQ multiplex PCR. Found here are 11,000 to 15,000 clones, approximately 72% of them singletons; the top ten hold less than 25%. The sequenced material came from peripheral blood mononuclear cells (PBMCs). These receptors all stem from a boy aged 10-17 years.

The chain has TRBV12-1 and TRBJ2-3. TRBV12-1 is a known pseudogene. The CDR3 is made up of 15 amino acids. The CDR3 region has the DNA TGTGCCAGCAGCTTGTGGTACGTCAGCACAGATACGCAGTATTTT. Protein: CASSLWYVSTDTQYF.

V gene TRBV6-1 combines with J gene TRBJ2-2, with a weak D call TRBD1 (6 bases). There are 13 residues in the CDR3. Germline V CDR1 and CDR2: MNHNS, SASEGT. V dropped 8 bases and J dropped 5 bases, with 12 bases sitting between them. CDR3 amino acids: CASLTRGTGELFF. The CDR3, as DNA: TGTGCCAGCCTCACTAGGGGGACCGGGGAGCTGTTTTTT.

The V and J genes are TRBV19 and TRBJ2-1, with D perhaps matching TRBD1 (6 bases). V was trimmed by 5 bases and J by 0 bases, leaving 14 bases between them. This CDR3 spans 16 amino acids. CDR1 and CDR2 from the germline V gene are LNHDA and SQIVND (reference sequence). CDR3 sequence reads: CASSSRGRSSYNEQFF. For the CDR3, the DNA is TGTGCCAGTAGTTCCAGGGGACGGAGCTCCTACAATGAGCAGTTCTTC.

This clone has more than one count but fewer than ten. The V gene is TRBV6-1, the J gene TRBJ1-4; a weak D match, TRBD1 (6 bases). CDR1 and CDR2 (germline): MNHNS, SASEGT. The CDR3 runs to 16 residues. V was trimmed by 4 bases and J by 7 bases, leaving 19 bases between them. The CDR3 DNA reads as TGTGCCAGCAGTGTCGCTAGGGGGAATGGTGGTGAAAAACTGTTTTTT. Translated: CASSVARGNGGEKLFF.

The chain employs TRBV29-1 and TRBJ2-3; the D is unclear. The germline gives CDR1 SQVTM, CDR2 ANQGSEA. The CDR3 consists of 12 residues. V was cut by 2 bases and J by 0 bases, with 3 bases left in between. CDR3 in amino acids: CSVELSTDTQYF. CDR3 coding DNA: TGCAGCGTTGAACTCAGCACAGATACGCAGTATTTT.

The chain has TRBV5-1 and TRBJ1-1, with 9 bases identical to TRBD1. The CDR3 totals 12 residues. CDR1 SGHRS and CDR2 YFSETQ come from the germline V gene. V lost 4 bases to trimming and J lost 11 bases; unmatched junction nucleotides: 6. The CDR3 protein is CASSQGQGLAFF. The CDR3 nucleotides read TGCGCCAGCAGCCAGGGACAGGGTTTGGCTTTCTTT. The variable domain in full, with the rest retrieved from reference TRBV5-1 and TRBJ1-1, is KAGVTQTPRYLIKTRGQQVTLSCSPISGHRSVSWYQQTPGQGLQFLFEYFSETQRNKGNFPGRFSGRQFSNSRSEMNVSTLELGDSALYLCASSQGQGLAFFGQGTRLTVV.

The CDR3 nucleotides read TGCGCCAGCAGTCTCCGATCTAGCGGGAGGAATGAGCAGTTCTTC. Its protein is CASSLRSSGRNEQFF. V is TRBV5-1 and J is TRBJ2-1, with 11 bases aligning to TRBD2. CDR1 SGHRS and CDR2 YFSETQ come from the germline V gene. The V gene end was trimmed by 5 bases and the J gene end by 7 bases; junction bases not matched to a gene: 8. The CDR3 is made up of 15 amino acids.

V is TRBV18 and J is TRBJ1-5; 7 positions match TRBD1. Looked up from germline, CDR1 is KGHSH and CDR2 is LQKENI. The J segment lost 1 base and the V segment lost 5 bases, leaving 5 bases of the junction unmatched. This CDR3 has 15 amino acids. The CDR3: CASSAGQISNQPQHF. The CDR3 nucleotides read TGTGCCAGCTCAGCGGGACAGATAAGCAATCAGCCCCAGCATTTT.

This clone was counted only a few times. The genes are TRBV7-9 and TRBJ2-7; 9 bases line up with TRBD1. CDR1 and CDR2 from the germline V gene are SEHNR and FQNEAQ (reference sequence). The CDR3 has 18 residues. Trimming at V came to 1 base and at J to 1 base, leaving 11 bases not matched to a gene. This CDR3 reads CASSLGQGDQRISYEQYF. CDR3 nucleotide sequence: TGTGCCAGCAGCTTAGGACAGGGGGACCAGCGGATTTCCTACGAGCAGTACTTC.

The J gene is TRBJ2-3, the V gene TRBV19; 8 nucleotides agree with TRBD2. The CDR3 runs to 20 residues. Unmatched junction bases numbered 18, after V lost 3 bases and J lost 1 base. Germline-derived CDR1 and CDR2 are LNHDA and SQIVND (reference sequence). DNA for the CDR3: TGTGCCAGTAGTATGGGCCCCGACAGGACGGCGGGAGGAGGCACAGATACGCAGTATTTT. This sequence encodes CASSMGPDRTAGGGTDTQYF. Full variable domain (outside the CDR3, taken from reference TRBV19 and TRBJ2-3): DGGITQSPKYLFRKEGQNVTLSCEQNLNHDAMYWYRQDPGQGLRLIYYSQIVNDFQKGDIAEGYSVSREKKESFPLTVTSAQKNPTAFYLCASSMGPDRTAGGGTDTQYFGPGTRLTVL.

The chain links TRBV27 to TRBJ1-4; D gene ambiguous. The CDR3 is 14 amino acids. Germline lookup yields CDR1 MNHEY and CDR2 SMNVEV (reference sequence). Trimming removed 5 bases at V and 5 bases at J, with 12 bases between. This chain's CDR3 is CASSPRGGNEKLFF. CDR3 sequence (DNA): TGTGCCAGCAGTCCCCGGGGAGGGAATGAAAAACTGTTTTTT.

J is TRBJ2-7 and V is TRBV5-1; the D gene could be TRBD1 or TRBD2 (5 bases each). Germline V gene sequence: CDR1 SGHRS, CDR2 YFSETQ. V lost 4 bases and J 0 bases, leaving 11 bases between the germline ends. The CDR3 length is 14 residues. The DNA for the CDR3 is TGCGCCAGCAGCCGGGGCCTTAGCTCCTACGAGCAGTACTTC. Translation: CASSRGLSSYEQYF.

In its sample, this clone ranks as medium-sized. The chain employs TRBV7-9 and TRBJ1-4; D is perhaps TRBD1 (6 bases). Germline V gene sequence: CDR1 SEHNR, CDR2 FQNEAQ (reference sequence). The CDR3 covers 14 residues. V lost 3 bases and J lost 5, with 10 bases in between. The CDR3 DNA follows: TGTGCCAGCAGCTTCAGGACAGAGAATGAAAAACTGTTTTTT. Residues: CASSFRTENEKLFF.

The genes are TRBV14 and TRBJ2-1; TRBD2 matches at 7 bases. Germline CDR1 is SGHDN and CDR2 is FVKESK. Trimming took 1 base from V and 3 from J; bases not matched to a gene: 0. The CDR3 contains 14 residues. Here the CDR3 reads CASSQGTSYNEQFF. The CDR3 nucleotides are TGTGCCAGCAGCCAAGGGACTAGCTACAATGAGCAGTTCTTC.

The gene calls are TRBV6-5 and TRBJ1-6; weak D call: TRBD1 (6 bases). V shed 5 bases and J shed 7 bases, with 6 bases lying between them. The CDR3 totals 12 residues. Germline V gene lookup returns CDR1 MNHEY and CDR2 SVGAGI. CDR3 sequence (DNA): TGTGCCAGCAGTACAGGGAATTCACCCCTCCACTTT. This codes for CASSTGNSPLHF.

The chain employs TRBV9 and TRBJ2-2; 16 positions agree with TRBD2. Germline-derived CDR1 and CDR2 are SGDLS and YYNGEE. The CDR3 has 18 residues. V was pared by 5 bases and J by 6 bases, with 10 bases of the junction left unmatched. CDR3: CASSTRGTSGGASGELFF. CDR3 bases: TGTGCCAGCAGTACCCGCGGGACTAGCGGGGGGGCCTCCGGGGAGCTGTTTTTT.

This clone is a singleton in its sample. This chain uses TRBV7-9 with TRBJ1-1; TRBD1 aligns across 12 bases. The CDR3 has 18 amino acids. Germline CDR1 reads SEHNR; CDR2 reads FQNEAQ (reference sequence). The junction had 10 bases not matched to a gene; V was cut back by 4 bases and J by 1 base. The CDR3 here is CASSWGTGGKGKNTEAFF. The CDR3, as DNA: TGTGCCAGCAGCTGGGGGACAGGGGGCAAGGGTAAGAACACTGAAGCTTTCTTT. Variable domain in full (rest from reference TRBV7-9 and TRBJ1-1): DTGVSQNPRHKITKRGQNVTFRCDPISEHNRLYWYRQTLGQGPEFLTYFQNEAQLEKSRLLSDRFSAERPKGSFSTLEIQRTEQGDSAMYLCASSWGTGGKGKNTEAFFGQGTRLTVV.